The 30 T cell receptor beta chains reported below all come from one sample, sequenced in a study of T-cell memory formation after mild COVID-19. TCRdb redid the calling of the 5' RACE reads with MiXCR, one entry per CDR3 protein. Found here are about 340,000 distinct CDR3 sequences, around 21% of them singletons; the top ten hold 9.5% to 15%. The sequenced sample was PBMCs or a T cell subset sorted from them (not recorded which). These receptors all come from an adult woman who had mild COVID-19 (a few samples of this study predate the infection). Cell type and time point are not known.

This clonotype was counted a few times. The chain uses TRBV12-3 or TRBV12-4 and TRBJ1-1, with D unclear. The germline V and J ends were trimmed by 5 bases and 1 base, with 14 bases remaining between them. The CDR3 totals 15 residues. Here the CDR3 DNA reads TGTGCCAGCAGTCCCTTTCAGACACCGAACACTGAAGCTTTCTTT. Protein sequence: CASSPFQTPNTEAFF.

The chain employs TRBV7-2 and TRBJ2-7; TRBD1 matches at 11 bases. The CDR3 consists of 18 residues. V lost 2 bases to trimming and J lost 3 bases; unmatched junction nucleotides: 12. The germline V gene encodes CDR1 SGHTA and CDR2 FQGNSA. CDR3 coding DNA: TGTGCCAGCAGCTTATCTCGCTTGGGGACAGGGGGAAACTACGAGCAGTACTTC. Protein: CASSLSRLGTGGNYEQYF.

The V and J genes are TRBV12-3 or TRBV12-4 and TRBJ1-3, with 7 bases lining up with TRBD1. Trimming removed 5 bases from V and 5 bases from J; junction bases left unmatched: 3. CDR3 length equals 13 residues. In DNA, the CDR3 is TGTGCCAGCAGTCAGGGACAGAGAAACACCATATATTTT. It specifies CASSQGQRNTIYF.

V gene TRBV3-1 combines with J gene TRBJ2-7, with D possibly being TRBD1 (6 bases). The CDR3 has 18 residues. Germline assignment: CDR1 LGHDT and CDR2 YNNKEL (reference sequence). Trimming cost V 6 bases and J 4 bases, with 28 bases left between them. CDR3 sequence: CASSNLNNKTGLGYEQYF. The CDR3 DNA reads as TGTGCCAGCAGTAACCTTAACAACAAAACAGGGTTGGGGTACGAGCAGTACTTC.

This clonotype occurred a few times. The CDR3 region has the DNA TGTGCCTGGTTCACCGGCAGGCTGAACACTGAAGCTTTCTTT. It translates to CAWFTGRLNTEAFF. This chain joins TRBV30 and TRBJ1-1; D is uncertain. Germline V gives CDR1 GTSNPN, CDR2 SVGIG (reference sequence). Trimming stripped 5 bases from V and 0 bases from J, with 13 bases between. This CDR3 region has 14 residues. Combining the CDR3 with reference TRBV30 and TRBJ1-1 gives the whole variable domain SQTIHQWPATLVQPVGSPLSLECTVEGTSNPNLYWYRQAAGRGLQLLFYSVGIGQISSEVPQNLSASRPQDRQFILSSKKLLLSDSGFYLCAWFTGRLNTEAFFGQGTRLTVV.

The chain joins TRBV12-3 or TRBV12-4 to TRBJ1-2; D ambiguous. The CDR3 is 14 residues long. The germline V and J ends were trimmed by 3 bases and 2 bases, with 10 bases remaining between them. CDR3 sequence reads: CASSFHDGNYGYTF. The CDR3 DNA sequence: TGTGCCAGCAGTTTCCACGACGGGAACTATGGCTACACCTTC.

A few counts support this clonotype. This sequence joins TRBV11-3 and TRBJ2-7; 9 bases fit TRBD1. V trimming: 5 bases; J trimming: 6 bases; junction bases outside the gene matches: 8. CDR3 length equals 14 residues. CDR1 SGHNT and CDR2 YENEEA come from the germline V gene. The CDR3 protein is CASSPRTGVSEQYF. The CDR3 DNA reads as TGTGCCAGCAGCCCTCGGACAGGGGTGAGCGAGCAGTACTTC.

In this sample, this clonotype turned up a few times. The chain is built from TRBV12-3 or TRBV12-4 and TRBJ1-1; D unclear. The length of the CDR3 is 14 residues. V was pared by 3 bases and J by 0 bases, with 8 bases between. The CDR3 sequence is CASSLGSLNTEAFF. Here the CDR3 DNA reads TGTGCCAGCAGTTTGGGCAGTTTGAACACTGAAGCTTTCTTT.

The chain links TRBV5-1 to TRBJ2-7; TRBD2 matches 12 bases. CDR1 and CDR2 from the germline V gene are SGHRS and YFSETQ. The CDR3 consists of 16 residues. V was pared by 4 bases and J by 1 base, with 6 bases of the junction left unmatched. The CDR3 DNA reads TGCGCCAGCAGCAAACTAGCGGGGGGTGTGTCCTACGAGCAGTACTTC. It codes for CASSKLAGGVSYEQYF. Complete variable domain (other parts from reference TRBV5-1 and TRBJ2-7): KAGVTQTPRYLIKTRGQQVTLSCSPISGHRSVSWYQQTPGQGLQFLFEYFSETQRNKGNFPGRFSGRQFSNSRSEMNVSTLELGDSALYLCASSKLAGGVSYEQYFGPGTRLTVT.

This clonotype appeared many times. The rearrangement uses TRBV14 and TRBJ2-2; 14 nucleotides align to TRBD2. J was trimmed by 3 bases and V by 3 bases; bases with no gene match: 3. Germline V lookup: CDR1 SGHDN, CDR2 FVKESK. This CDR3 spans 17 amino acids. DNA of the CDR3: TGTGCCAGCAGCCACCCGGGACTAGCGGGAGACACCGGGGAGCTGTTTTTT. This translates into CASSHPGLAGDTGELFF.

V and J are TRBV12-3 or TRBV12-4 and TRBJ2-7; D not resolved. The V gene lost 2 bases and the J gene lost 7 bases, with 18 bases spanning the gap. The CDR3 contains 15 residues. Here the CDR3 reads CASSLRSGAKGEQYF. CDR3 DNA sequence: TGTGCCAGCAGTTTACGATCGGGCGCTAAAGGAGAGCAGTACTTC.

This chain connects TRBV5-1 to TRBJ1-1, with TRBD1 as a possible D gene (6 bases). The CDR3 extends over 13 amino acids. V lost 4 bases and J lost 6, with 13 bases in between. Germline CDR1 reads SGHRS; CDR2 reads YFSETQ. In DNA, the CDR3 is TGCGCCAGCAGCGGGGGGCTCGCAGCTGAAGCTTTCTTT. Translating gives CASSGGLAAEAFF.

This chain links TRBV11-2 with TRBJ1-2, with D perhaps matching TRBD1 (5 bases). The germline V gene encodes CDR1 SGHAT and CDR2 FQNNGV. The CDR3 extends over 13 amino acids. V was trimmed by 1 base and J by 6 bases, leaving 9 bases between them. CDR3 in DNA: TGTGCCAGCAGCTTAGTGGGGGAAGATGGCTACACCTTC. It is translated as CASSLVGEDGYTF.

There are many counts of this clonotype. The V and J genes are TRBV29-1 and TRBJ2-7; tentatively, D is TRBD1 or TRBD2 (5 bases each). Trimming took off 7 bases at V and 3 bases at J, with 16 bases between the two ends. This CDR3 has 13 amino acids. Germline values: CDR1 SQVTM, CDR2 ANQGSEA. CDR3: CSALVGRHYEQYF. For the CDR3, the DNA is TGCAGCGCGTTGGTGGGACGACACTACGAGCAGTACTTC.

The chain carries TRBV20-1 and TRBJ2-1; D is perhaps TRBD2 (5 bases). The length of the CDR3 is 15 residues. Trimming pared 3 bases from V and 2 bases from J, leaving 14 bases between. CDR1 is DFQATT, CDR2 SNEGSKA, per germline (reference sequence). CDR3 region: CSARANGKAYNEQFF. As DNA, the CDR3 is TGCAGTGCTAGGGCTAACGGGAAGGCCTACAATGAGCAGTTCTTC.

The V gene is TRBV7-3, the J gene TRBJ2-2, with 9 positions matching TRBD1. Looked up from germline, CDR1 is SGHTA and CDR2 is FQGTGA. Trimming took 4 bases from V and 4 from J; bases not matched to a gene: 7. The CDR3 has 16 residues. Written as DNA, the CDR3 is TGTGCCAGCAGCTCACCGGGACAGGGAGGCACCGGGGAGCTGTTTTTT. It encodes CASSSPGQGGTGELFF.

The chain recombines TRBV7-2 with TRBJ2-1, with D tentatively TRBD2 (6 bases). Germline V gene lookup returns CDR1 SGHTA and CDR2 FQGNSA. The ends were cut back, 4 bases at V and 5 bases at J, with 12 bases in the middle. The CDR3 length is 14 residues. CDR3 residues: CASSWGTVNNEQFF. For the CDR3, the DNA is TGTGCCAGCAGCTGGGGGACTGTCAACAATGAGCAGTTCTTC.

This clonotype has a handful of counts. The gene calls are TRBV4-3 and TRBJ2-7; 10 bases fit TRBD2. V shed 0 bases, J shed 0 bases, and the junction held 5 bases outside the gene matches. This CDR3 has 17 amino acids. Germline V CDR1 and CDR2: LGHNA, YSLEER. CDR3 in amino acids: CASSQDLGLAASYEQYF. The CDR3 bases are TGCGCCAGCAGCCAAGATCTAGGACTAGCGGCCTCCTACGAGCAGTACTTC.

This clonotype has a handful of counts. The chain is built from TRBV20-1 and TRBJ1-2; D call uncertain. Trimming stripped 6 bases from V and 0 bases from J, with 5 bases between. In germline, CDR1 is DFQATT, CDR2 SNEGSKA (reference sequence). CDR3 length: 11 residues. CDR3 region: CSATSNYGYTF. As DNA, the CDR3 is TGCAGTGCCACCTCTAACTATGGCTACACCTTC.

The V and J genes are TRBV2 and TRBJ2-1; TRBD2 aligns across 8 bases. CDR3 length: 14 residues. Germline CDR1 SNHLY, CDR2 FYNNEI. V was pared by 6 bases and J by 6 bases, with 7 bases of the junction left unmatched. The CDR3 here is CASSPRTSSNEQFF. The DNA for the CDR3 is TGTGCCAGCAGCCCGAGGACTAGCTCCAATGAGCAGTTCTTC.

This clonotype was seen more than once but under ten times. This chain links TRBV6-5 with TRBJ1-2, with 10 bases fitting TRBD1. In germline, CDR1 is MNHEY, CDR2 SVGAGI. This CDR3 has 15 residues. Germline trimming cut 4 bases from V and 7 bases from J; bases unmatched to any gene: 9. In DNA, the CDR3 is TGTGCCAGCAGTTCCCAGCTGACAGGGGGCTCTGGCTACACCTTC. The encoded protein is CASSSQLTGGSGYTF.

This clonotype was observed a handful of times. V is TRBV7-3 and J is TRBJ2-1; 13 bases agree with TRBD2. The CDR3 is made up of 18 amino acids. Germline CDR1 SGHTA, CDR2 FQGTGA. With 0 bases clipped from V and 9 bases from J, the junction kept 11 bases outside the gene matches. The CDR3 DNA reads TGTGCCAGCAGCTTAACCTACTCGCGACTAGCGGGAGGAGGTGAGCAGTTCTTC. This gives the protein CASSLTYSRLAGGGEQFF.

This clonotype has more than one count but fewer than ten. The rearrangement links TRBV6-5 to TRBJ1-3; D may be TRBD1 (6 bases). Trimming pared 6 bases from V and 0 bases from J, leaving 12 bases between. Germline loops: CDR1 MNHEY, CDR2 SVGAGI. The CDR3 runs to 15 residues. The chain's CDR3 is CASSPDRFSGNTIYF. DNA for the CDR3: TGTGCCAGCAGCCCCGACAGGTTCTCTGGAAACACCATATATTTT.

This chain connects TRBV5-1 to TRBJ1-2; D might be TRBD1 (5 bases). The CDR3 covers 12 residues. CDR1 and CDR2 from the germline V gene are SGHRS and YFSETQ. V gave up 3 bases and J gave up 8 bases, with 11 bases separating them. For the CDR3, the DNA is TGCGCCAGCAGCTCCTCCAGGGACGGCTACACCTTC. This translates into CASSSSRDGYTF.

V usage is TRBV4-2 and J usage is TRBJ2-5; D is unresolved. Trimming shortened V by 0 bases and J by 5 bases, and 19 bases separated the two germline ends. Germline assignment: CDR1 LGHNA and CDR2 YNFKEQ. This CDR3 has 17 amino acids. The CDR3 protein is CASSQDDVARLGETQYF. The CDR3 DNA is TGTGCCAGCAGCCAAGACGATGTAGCAAGATTAGGGGAGACCCAGTACTTC.

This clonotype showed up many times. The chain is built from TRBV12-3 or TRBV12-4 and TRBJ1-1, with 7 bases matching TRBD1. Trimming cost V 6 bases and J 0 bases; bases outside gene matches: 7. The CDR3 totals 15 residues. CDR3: CASRPGQNLNTEAFF. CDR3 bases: TGTGCCAGCAGACCGGGACAGAACCTGAACACTGAAGCTTTCTTT.

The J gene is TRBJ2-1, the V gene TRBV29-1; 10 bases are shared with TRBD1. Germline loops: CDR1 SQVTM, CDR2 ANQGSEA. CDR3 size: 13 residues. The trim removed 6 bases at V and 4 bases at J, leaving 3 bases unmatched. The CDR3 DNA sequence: TGCAGCGTCCCGGACAGGGGGTACAATGAGCAGTTCTTC. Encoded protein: CSVPDRGYNEQFF.

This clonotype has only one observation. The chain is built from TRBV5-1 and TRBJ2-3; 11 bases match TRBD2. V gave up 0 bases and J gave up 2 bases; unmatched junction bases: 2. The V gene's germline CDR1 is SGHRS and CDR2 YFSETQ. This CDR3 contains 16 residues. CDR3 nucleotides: TGCGCCAGCAGCTTGGGGACTAGCGGGCACACAGATACGCAGTATTTT. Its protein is CASSLGTSGHTDTQYF.

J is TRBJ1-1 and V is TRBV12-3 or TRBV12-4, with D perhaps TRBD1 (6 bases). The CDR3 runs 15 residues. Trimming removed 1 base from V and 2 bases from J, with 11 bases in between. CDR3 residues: CASSLGGGINTEAFF. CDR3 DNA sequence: TGTGCCAGCAGTTTAGGAGGGGGGATTAACACTGAAGCTTTCTTT.

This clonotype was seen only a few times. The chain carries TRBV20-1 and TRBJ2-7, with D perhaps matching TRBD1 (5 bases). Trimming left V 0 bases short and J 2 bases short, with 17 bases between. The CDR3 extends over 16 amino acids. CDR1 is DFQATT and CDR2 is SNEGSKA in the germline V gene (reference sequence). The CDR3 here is CSARDEHRRPTYEQYF. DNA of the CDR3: TGCAGTGCTAGAGATGAGCACAGGAGACCTACCTACGAGCAGTACTTC.